This entry lists 18 T cell receptor beta chains sequenced from one sample in a study of regulatory T cells in long-lasting Graves disease (dated by TCRdb to 2020 to 2022). The meaning of the sample's time point label: persistent/refractory GD, antithyroid drugs over 5 years with positive TRAb. For both TCR sequencing and RNA sequencing, RNA was extracted from PBMCs using TRIzol. To prepare the library, multiplex PCR was applied. Sequenced using an Illumina HiSeq 4000. iRepertoire HTBI primers and Arm-PCR amplification of CDR3 regions were used to construct TCR beta libraries. In TCRdb, the public reads were trimmed at Q25 with fastp and aligned with MiXCR, with productive beta chains retained. Every entry covers one CDR3 protein and lists the most common genes and DNA from its rows. This sample is represented by around 500,000 distinct CDR3 sequences; 20% to 25% of them were singletons. The biggest ten clones account for over 7.5% of the sample.

The source material was peripheral blood mononuclear cells (PBMCs), sampled when the disease was refractory, from a patient treated with antithyroid drugs. These receptors came from a female donor with Graves disease.

This chain uses TRBV7-9 with TRBJ2-3, with 9 bases fitting TRBD1. V was clipped by 0 bases and J by 7 bases; unmatched bases: 8. The CDR3 consists of 16 residues. The germline gives CDR1 SEHNR, CDR2 FQNEAQ (reference sequence). CDR3 amino acids: CASSLASGQGDHTQYF. The CDR3 bases are TGTGCCAGCAGCTTAGCCTCGGGACAGGGAGATCATACGCAGTATTTT. Filled out from reference TRBV7-9 and TRBJ2-3, the complete variable domain reads DTGVSQNPRHKITKRGQNVTFRCDPISEHNRLYWYRQTLGQGPEFLTYFQNEAQLEKSRLLSDRFSAERPKGSFSTLEIQRTEQGDSAMYLCASSLASGQGDHTQYFGPGTRLTVL.

With respect to this clonotype: A much larger clone lies one base from this, so it may be a read error. The chain uses TRBV6-1 and TRBJ1-1, with 7 bases that match TRBD1. This CDR3 comprises 13 residues. Germline values: CDR1 MNHNS, CDR2 SASEGT. For the CDR3, the DNA is TGTGCCAGCTCCGGGACAGAGAACACTGAAACTTTCTTT. This sequence encodes CASSGTENTETFF.

This clonotype was found many times. CDR3 sequence (DNA): TGTGCCAGCAGCCTGGGGACTAGCGGGCTCTACGAGCAGTACTTC. Amino acid sequence: CASSLGTSGLYEQYF. V and J are TRBV3-1 and TRBJ2-7; 12 nucleotides align to TRBD2. V gave up 4 bases and J gave up 3 bases; unmatched junction bases: 4. There are 15 residues in the CDR3. CDR1 LGHDT and CDR2 YNNKEL come from the germline V gene (reference sequence).

This clonotype has just a few counts. The chain is built from TRBV29-1 and TRBJ2-1, with D uncertain. Trimming left V 0 bases short and J 6 bases short, with 15 bases between. The length of the CDR3 is 15 residues. Germline V gives CDR1 SQVTM, CDR2 ANQGSEA. The CDR3: CSVEDGGRIFNEQFF. For the CDR3, the DNA is TGCAGCGTTGAAGACGGCGGCAGGATCTTCAATGAGCAGTTCTTC.

This clonotype occurred many times. The V gene is TRBV10-3, the J gene TRBJ2-5; D possibly corresponds to TRBD1 (5 bases). CDR3 size: 13 residues. Trimming pared 0 bases from V and 7 bases from J, leaving 9 bases between. The germline gives CDR1 ENHRY, CDR2 SYGVKD. CDR3 residues: CAISESSQGTQYF. The CDR3 DNA reads TGTGCCATCAGTGAGTCTAGCCAGGGGACCCAGTACTTC.

The V and J genes are TRBV5-5 and TRBJ1-3, with unresolved D. This CDR3 is built from 15 residues. Trimming removed 3 bases from V and 4 bases from J, with 14 bases in between. CDR1 and CDR2 (germline): SGHKS, YYEKEE (reference sequence). The CDR3 sequence: CASSSRPSAGNTIYF. The CDR3 DNA sequence: TGTGCCAGCAGCTCTAGGCCTTCCGCGGGAAACACCATATATTTT.

This clonotype was detected a few times. V is TRBV5-1 and J is TRBJ1-2; the D gene is possibly TRBD1 (5 bases). The CDR3 has 15 residues. V was shortened by 0 bases and J by 4 bases, with 13 bases between the two germline ends. Germline CDR1 and CDR2: SGHRS and YFSETQ. The chain's CDR3 is CASSLAGGTLYGYTF. The CDR3 DNA reads TGCGCCAGCAGCTTGGCTGGGGGGACTCTCTATGGCTACACCTTC. Looking up the rest from reference TRBV5-1 and TRBJ1-2 gives the full variable domain: KAGVTQTPRYLIKTRGQQVTLSCSPISGHRSVSWYQQTPGQGLQFLFEYFSETQRNKGNFPGRFSGRQFSNSRSEMNVSTLELGDSALYLCASSLAGGTLYGYTFGSGTRLTVV.

Concerning this clonotype itself: Without the conserved terminal phenylalanine or tryptophan, this CDR3 likely stems from a read error. This sequence joins TRBV6-2 or TRBV6-3 and TRBJ2-5; TRBD1 matches 11 bases. Germline-derived CDR1 and CDR2 are MNHEY and SVGEGT. CDR3 length: 17 residues. The CDR3 DNA reads TGTGCCAGCAGTGACTCTTGGACAGGGGGCTATGAAGAGACCCAGTACTCC. Encoded protein: CASSDSWTGGYEETQYS.

In this sample, this clonotype turned up many times. The chain carries TRBV7-2 and TRBJ2-5, with 8 bases aligning to TRBD2. The CDR3 totals 15 residues. The V and J ends lost 5 bases and 2 bases, in that order; junction bases with no gene match: 7. CDR1 and CDR2 from the germline V gene are SGHTA and FQGNSA. The CDR3 bases are TGTGCCAGCAGCAAGCGGGAGAGTAGGCAAGAGACCCAGTACTTC. As protein: CASSKRESRQETQYF.

This clonotype was found a few times. The chain employs TRBV11-3 and TRBJ1-6; TRBD1 is a possible D gene (5 bases). The CDR3 extends over 13 amino acids. Trimming left V 5 bases short and J 7 bases short, with 9 bases between. From germline, CDR1 is SGHNT and CDR2 YENEEA. The CDR3 protein is CASSQDRNSPLHF. Written as DNA, the CDR3 is TGTGCCAGCAGCCAAGACAGAAATTCACCCCTCCACTTT.

This clonotype was seen more than once but under ten times. The gene calls are TRBV19 and TRBJ2-7, with a possible D match to TRBD2 (6 bases). CDR1 and CDR2 (germline): LNHDA, SQIVND (reference sequence). Trimming left V 3 bases short and J 2 bases short, with 11 bases between. The CDR3 loop spans 14 amino acids. The CDR3 nucleotides are TGTGCCAGTAGTATCGGTTGGGGGGCCTACGAGCAGTACTTC. It codes for CASSIGWGAYEQYF.

The V gene is TRBV15, the J gene TRBJ2-7; tentatively, D is TRBD2 (6 bases). The length of the CDR3 is 13 residues. Germline CDR1 and CDR2: LNHNV and YYDKDF (reference sequence). Deletions cut 3 bases from V and 0 bases from J, with 6 bases between. The CDR3 nucleotides read TGTGCCACCAGCAGGGGACTCTCCTACGAGCAGTACTTC. Its protein is CATSRGLSYEQYF.

This clonotype came up a few times. This rearrangement joins TRBV3-1 to TRBJ1-3; D unresolved. Per germline, CDR1 LGHDT and CDR2 YNNKEL (reference sequence). The CDR3 has 16 amino acids. Deletions cut 4 bases from V and 2 bases from J, with 15 bases between. The CDR3: CASSLTPEITGNTIYF. The DNA of the CDR3 is TGTGCCAGCAGCCTGACCCCGGAGATAACTGGAAACACCATATATTTT.

Many counts were recorded for this clonotype. The V and J genes are TRBV12-3 or TRBV12-4 and TRBJ2-7; D gene uncertain. The CDR3 runs to 14 residues. V was shortened by 2 bases and J by 2 bases, with 10 bases between the two germline ends. CDR3 sequence (DNA): TGTGCCAGCAGTTTACCTCACAGAGCCTACGAGCAGTACTTC. As protein: CASSLPHRAYEQYF.

Notes on this clonotype: A much larger clone is a single base away; this may be a read error. In this CDR3 the conserved last residue, phenylalanine or tryptophan, is missing, so a read error is likely. The rearrangement uses TRBV3-1 and TRBJ2-7; D is unresolved. The germline V and J ends were trimmed by 4 bases and 0 bases, with 7 bases remaining between them. The CDR3 has 13 residues. CDR1 and CDR2 (germline): LGHDT, YNNKEL (reference sequence). CDR3 nucleotides: TGTGCCAGCAGCCCTCAGAGCTCCTACGAGCAGTACTCC. Translated: CASSPQSSYEQYS.

The chain employs TRBV7-6 and TRBJ1-4; 7 bases map to TRBD1. The CDR3 has 18 amino acids. V trimming: 5 bases; J trimming: 8 bases; junction bases outside the gene matches: 20. The germline gives CDR1 SGHVS, CDR2 FNYEAQ. The CDR3 bases are TGTGCCAGCAGCCCACGTACCCCCGACAAGGGGGCGGAGGAAAAACTGTTTTTT. It translates to CASSPRTPDKGAEEKLFF.

This clonotype was observed a few times. The chain carries TRBV6-1 and TRBJ2-7; 7 positions agree with TRBD2. V lost 6 bases, J lost 6 bases, and 17 bases stayed unmatched. Germline lookup yields CDR1 MNHNS and CDR2 SASEGT. The CDR3 spans 16 residues. CDR3 residues: CASSTQGLVISAEQYF. CDR3 DNA sequence: TGTGCCAGCAGCACGCAAGGACTAGTAATTTCGGCCGAGCAGTACTTC.

The V call is TRBV5-1, the J call TRBJ2-2; tentative D call: TRBD1 (5 bases). Germline V CDR1 and CDR2: SGHRS, YFSETQ. Trimming shortened V by 0 bases and J by 4 bases, and 10 bases separated the two germline ends. This CDR3 comprises 15 residues. CDR3 DNA: TGCGCCAGCAGCTTGGCTCTAGGGGTCACCGGGGAGCTGTTTTTT. Its translation is CASSLALGVTGELFF.